Listed below are T cell receptor beta chains from one sample, sequenced in a study of T cell responses to AZD1222 COVID-19 vaccine. TCRdb's copy holds only in-frame clones and misses some; the assay was immunoSEQ multiplex PCR. The repertoire includes roughly 97,000 clones, about 88% of them detected once, and around 19% sits in the top ten. This sample comprised peripheral blood, obtained on day 0 of AZD1222 vaccination. Receptor source: an adult in good health. The CDR3 runs from the conserved cysteine through the conserved F or W. Each record gives: V gene, D gene, clone size, J gene, CDR3 protein, CDR3 DNA. D genes are given only for firm matches. Size is stated for part of the rows, as once, few or many counts, or as a class when the clone is expanded.

v_gene: TRBV5-5
d_gene: -
abundance: -
j_gene: TRBJ2-1
CDR3aa: CASSLNRGVNEQFF
CDR3nt: TGTGCCAGCAGCTTAAATCGAGGCGTCAATGAGCAGTTCTTC

v_gene: TRBV6-1
d_gene: TRBD1
abundance: -
j_gene: TRBJ1-5
CDR3aa: CASSEQGALSNQPQHF
CDR3nt: TGTGCCAGCAGTGAGCAGGGGGCGTTGAGCAATCAGCCCCAGCATTTT

v_gene: TRBV11-1
d_gene: TRBD2
abundance: -
j_gene: TRBJ2-3
CDR3aa: CASSVSGGASDTQYF
CDR3nt: TGTGCCAGCAGCGTAAGCGGGGGGGCGTCAGATACGCAGTATTTT

v_gene: TRBV6-5
d_gene: -
abundance: -
j_gene: TRBJ1-1
CDR3aa: CASSLDTGYTEAFF
CDR3nt: TGTGCCAGCAGTTTAGATACAGGGTACACTGAAGCTTTCTTT

v_gene: TRBV4-2
d_gene: -
abundance: -
j_gene: TRBJ1-2
CDR3aa: CASSQESGRAEGGYTF
CDR3nt: TGTGCCAGCAGCCAAGAGAGCGGCAGGGCGGAAGGTGGCTACACCTTC

v_gene: TRBV9
d_gene: -
abundance: -
j_gene: TRBJ2-1
CDR3aa: CASSGGSYNEQFF
CDR3nt: TGTGCCAGCAGCGGCGGCTCCTACAATGAGCAGTTCTTC

v_gene: TRBV27
d_gene: -
abundance: -
j_gene: TRBJ1-1
CDR3aa: CASSLQGMNTEAFF
CDR3nt: TGTGCCAGCAGTTTACAGGGGATGAACACTGAAGCTTTCTTT

v_gene: TRBV18
d_gene: -
abundance: once
j_gene: TRBJ2-2
CDR3aa: CASSPPGFTGELFF
CDR3nt: TGTGCCAGCTCACCACCAGGGTTCACCGGGGAGCTGTTTTTT

v_gene: TRBV6-1
d_gene: TRBD1
abundance: -
j_gene: TRBJ1-5
CDR3aa: CASSEHRQGVRSNQPQHF
CDR3nt: TGTGCCAGCAGTGAACACCGACAGGGGGTAAGGAGCAATCAGCCCCAGCATTTT

v_gene: TRBV7-6
d_gene: -
abundance: few
j_gene: TRBJ1-1
CDR3aa: CASSLSTFMNTEAFF
CDR3nt: TGTGCCAGCAGCTTATCCACCTTCATGAACACTGAAGCTTTCTTT

v_gene: TRBV3-1/TRBV3-2
d_gene: TRBD2
abundance: -
j_gene: TRBJ2-7
CDR3aa: CASSQEVGGNRVSYEQYF
CDR3nt: TGTGCCAGCAGCCAAGAGGTCGGGGGGAACCGAGTTTCCTACGAGCAGTACTTC

v_gene: TRBV27
d_gene: TRBD1
abundance: -
j_gene: TRBJ1-2
CDR3aa: CASSLDRGNGYTF
CDR3nt: TGTGCCAGCAGTCTGGACAGGGGGAATGGCTACACCTTC